The rows below give T cell receptor beta chains drawn from one sample of a study of T-cell reconstitution after alpha-beta-depleted transplantation in children. TCRdb called the PCR reads again in MiXCR, with one record for every CDR3 protein. The sample lists about 980,000 distinct CDR3 sequences; under 30% were seen once. Source: PBMCs, mostly from graft donor cells, taken 360 days after TCRalphabeta/CD19-depleted stem cell transplant. The receptors were sampled from a boy under three years old who had a stem cell transplant for SCID, so the T cells may come from the graft donor. CDR3s include the opening cysteine and the closing phenylalanine or tryptophan. A D gene is named only where the DNA matches it firmly. Not all rows give a size; the values are once, few, many and, for expanded clones, a class.

J gene	V gene	clone size	D gene	CDR3 DNA	CDR3 protein
TRBJ2-2	TRBV20-1	few	TRBD1	TGCAGTGCTCCCGTGGGTGGGACAGGGAGCACCGGGGAGCTGTTTTTT	CSAPVGGTGSTGELFF
TRBJ2-3	TRBV20-1	few	.	TGCAGTGCTAGTCTTTTGGCGGCCGCTTACACAGATACGCAGTATTTT	CSASLLAAAYTDTQYF
TRBJ1-1	TRBV20-1	few	.	TGCAGTGCTAGAGATCCCGTGGGAACTGAAGCTTTCTTT	CSARDPVGTEAFF
TRBJ1-6	TRBV14	.	.	TGTGCCAGCAGCCAAGCGGGGCGGGGGAATTCACCCCTCCACTTT	CASSQAGRGNSPLHF
TRBJ1-1	TRBV18	.	.	TGTGCCAGCTCACCGGGGGGCGCCGGAGCTTTCTTT	CASSPGGAGAFF
TRBJ2-1	TRBV4-2	.	TRBD2	TGTGCCAGCAGCCAAGATCCCCGTACTAGCGGGGGGGTCAATGAGCAGTTCTTC	CASSQDPRTSGGVNEQFF
TRBJ2-4	TRBV20-1	.	.	TGCAGTGCAAAACGGAAGGGGATTCAGTACTTC	CSAKRKGIQYF
TRBJ2-7	TRBV12-3/TRBV12-4	few	TRBD1	TGTGCCAGCCGCCGGCACAGGGGGTCCTACGAGCAGTACTTC	CASRRHRGSYEQYF
TRBJ2-2	TRBV6-5	few	.	TGTGCCAGCAGCCCTCCAGAGGAGATGGAAGGGGAGCTGTTTTTT	CASSPPEEMEGELFF
TRBJ2-7	TRBV5-8	.	TRBD1	TGTGCCAGCAGCCCCGAGACAGGGGTTAGAAACTACGAGCAGTACTTC	CASSPETGVRNYEQYF
TRBJ2-4	TRBV15	.	TRBD1	TGTGCCACCAGCAGAGTCCGGACAGGGCCAAACATTCAGTACTTC	CATSRVRTGPNIQYF
TRBJ2-7	TRBV27	.	TRBD1	TGTGCCAGCAGTGGAGACAGGGGTGGACCGGAGCAGTACTTC	CASSGDRGGPEQYF
TRBJ2-7	TRBV5-1	few	TRBD1	TGCGCCAGCAGCCTGGACAGGGACACCTACGAGCAGTACTTC	CASSLDRDTYEQYF
TRBJ2-5	TRBV6-7	.	TRBD2	TGTGCCAGCAGTTCGGCAACATCTAGCGGGGGGGGACTAACCAAAGAGACCCAGTACTTC	CASSSATSSGGGLTKETQYF
TRBJ2-7	TRBV20-1	few	.	TGCAGTGCTAGTCCCCGACTAGACGAGCAGTACTTC	CSASPRLDEQYF
TRBJ2-5	TRBV7-8	few	.	TGTGCCAGCAGCTTAGCTGAGGGGCAGGGGATGACCCAGTACTTC	CASSLAEGQGMTQYF
TRBJ2-4	TRBV4-1	many	.	TGCGCCAGCAGCCAAGCGGGAAGGGGCGCCAAAAACATTCAGTACTTC	CASSQAGRGAKNIQYF
TRBJ2-7	TRBV6-6	.	.	TGTGCCAGCAGCCCCTTTGGGGGCGAGCAGTACTTC	CASSPFGGEQYF
TRBJ2-1	TRBV25-1	.	TRBD1	TGTGCCAGCGGGGGGGACAGGGGAACCTACAATGAGCAGTTCTTC	CASGGDRGTYNEQFF
TRBJ2-3	TRBV20-1	.	.	TGCAGTGCTAGAGATACGGGATTCTCGAGCACAGATACGCAGTATTTT	CSARDTGFSSTDTQYF
TRBJ1-5	TRBV29-1	few	.	TGCAGCGTGGGTCCTGATCCAAATCAGCCCCAGCATTTT	CSVGPDPNQPQHF
TRBJ2-2	TRBV6-5	few	.	TGTGCCAGCAGTTACTCGAATCGGGGTTGGAACACCGGGGAGCTGTTTTTT	CASSYSNRGWNTGELFF
TRBJ2-1	TRBV3-1	.	.	TGTGCCAGCAGCAAGACCTCCTTGACTCGGTACAATGAGCAGTTCTTC	CASSKTSLTRYNEQFF
TRBJ2-7	TRBV27	.	.	TGTGCCAGCAGTTTAATCTCGGGGAATGCCTACGAGCAGTACTTC	CASSLISGNAYEQYF
TRBJ2-7	TRBV28	.	TRBD1	TGTGCCAGCAGTGGCCCGGGACAGGCCTCCTACGAGCAGTACTTC	CASSGPGQASYEQYF
TRBJ2-7	TRBV20-1	many	TRBD2	TGCAGTGCTAGTAGCGGGGGGCTAGGCTTGGAGCAGTACTTC	CSASSGGLGLEQYF
TRBJ2-3	TRBV6-1	few	TRBD2	TGTGCCAGCAGTCCACTCACAAGACTAGCGGGGGAGACGCAGTATTTT	CASSPLTRLAGETQYF
TRBJ2-7	TRBV19	.	.	TGTGCCAGTAGTATACTCGCGGGGACGGACTACGAGCAGTACTTC	CASSILAGTDYEQYF
TRBJ2-1	TRBV10-3	.	.	TGTGCCATCAGCCCGACAGGATCCATGCAGTTCTTC	CAISPTGSMQFF
TRBJ1-1	TRBV20-1	many	TRBD1	TGCAGTGCTATCGGCCCGGGGACAGGGAACACTGAAGCTTTCTTT	CSAIGPGTGNTEAFF